This record looks at one TCR beta chain sequence and its context. A read error may account for a junction end that differs from germline. Other DNA sequences of this sample code for an identical CDR3. The data were obtained in a study of cytomegalovirus exposure and HLA in healthy donors. Germline V lookup: CDR1 SGHVS, CDR2 FQNEAQ. The CDR3 consists of 18 residues. A multiplex PCR was run with 60 Vbeta primers and 13 Jbeta primers. Profiled with immunoSEQ multiplex PCR; TCRdb holds only in-frame clones, not every one. The profile shows more than 80,000 clones, roughly 77% of them singletons. Sequencing input: PBMCs. The clonotype comes from a middle-aged man in good health and CMV-seronegative. V and J are TRBV7-8 and TRBJ2-3; 8 bases line up with TRBD2. CDR3 amino acids: CASSWARRVAGSTDTQYF. DNA of the CDR3: TGCGCCAGCAGCTGGGCCCGTAGGGTAGCGGGGAGCACAGATACGCAGTATTTT.